Each of the 23 T cell receptor beta chains below was sequenced from the same sample in a study of cytomegalovirus exposure and HLA in healthy donors. The PCR contained 60 Vbeta and 13 Jbeta primers. Using immunoSEQ multiplex PCR, the repertoire was profiled, and TCRdb retains in-frame clones only, with some absent. The sample contains around 130,000 clones, roughly 82% of which appear only once. Specimen: PBMCs. These receptors were obtained from a man aged 45-60 years in good health and CMV-seronegative.

V is TRBV30 and J is TRBJ2-1; D perhaps matches TRBD1 (6 bases). Per germline, CDR1 GTSNPN and CDR2 SVGIG (reference sequence). Trimming took 3 bases from V and 2 from J, leaving 14 bases between them. The CDR3 is made up of 15 amino acids. The CDR3 nucleotides read TGTGCCTGGAGCTCTTACAGGGTAGCCTACAATGAGCAGTTCTTC. This encodes CAWSSYRVAYNEQFF.

This CDR3 reads CASSIATGYSPLHF. The CDR3 region has the DNA TGTGCCAGTAGTATAGCAACAGGGTATTCACCCCTCCACTTT. V and J are TRBV19 and TRBJ1-6; the D gene is possibly TRBD1 (6 bases). The germline gives CDR1 LNHDA, CDR2 SQIVND (reference sequence). The length of the CDR3 is 14 residues. V lost 1 base, J lost 8 bases, and 9 bases lay in between.

On this clone: The junction departs from germline at one end; a sequencing error may be responsible. Other nucleotide sequences in the sample specify the same CDR3. The chain links TRBV30 to TRBJ1-3, with D unclear. CDR3 length: 15 residues. The germline gives CDR1 GTSNPN, CDR2 SVGIG (reference sequence). This CDR3 is CAWSVRRMSGNTIYF. As DNA, the CDR3 is TGTGCCTGGAGTGTGCGGCGGATGTCTGGAAACACCATATACTTT.

The chain uses TRBV19 and TRBJ2-3; a weak D match, TRBD2 (5 bases). CDR1 is LNHDA and CDR2 is SQIVND in the germline V gene (reference sequence). The CDR3 totals 13 residues. V lost 6 bases and J lost 5, with 12 bases in between. This chain's CDR3 is CASRLRVQDTQYF. CDR3 bases: TGTGCCAGTAGATTGAGGGTTCAAGATACGCAGTATTTT.

The J gene is TRBJ2-3, the V gene TRBV2, with D unclear. CDR3 length: 12 residues. Deletions cut 8 bases from V and 5 bases from J, with 11 bases between. Germline V lookup: CDR1 SNHLY, CDR2 FYNNEI. For the CDR3, the DNA is TGTGCCAGCCCTCGGTCCCAAGATACGCAGTATTTT. Its translation: CASPRSQDTQYF.

The chain is built from TRBV2 and TRBJ1-2; maybe TRBD1 (5 bases). This CDR3 spans 14 amino acids. Germline CDR1 SNHLY, CDR2 FYNNEI. V was cut by 6 bases and J by 1 base, with 12 bases left in between. This chain's CDR3 is CASRGPGGNYGYTF. The CDR3 DNA sequence: TGTGCCAGCAGGGGGCCCGGGGGTAACTATGGCTACACCTTC.

The rearrangement uses TRBV6-1 and TRBJ2-7; 9 nucleotides line up with TRBD1. V lost 4 bases and J lost 4; bases outside the gene matches: 8. Germline lookup yields CDR1 MNHNS and CDR2 SASEGT. The CDR3 is 15 residues long. The CDR3 sequence is CASSVTGTGYYEQYF. The CDR3 nucleotides read TGTGCCAGCAGTGTTACCGGGACAGGGTATTACGAGCAGTACTTC.

The chain is built from TRBV7-8 and TRBJ2-7; 7 bases match TRBD1. The germline gives CDR1 SGHVS, CDR2 FQNEAQ. Trimming cost V 4 bases and J 0 bases; bases outside gene matches: 12. The CDR3 has 17 residues. The CDR3: CASSSTSGQVSSYEQYF. The CDR3 DNA reads TGTGCCAGCAGCTCCACCTCCGGACAGGTTAGCTCCTACGAGCAGTACTTC.

V gene TRBV11-3 combines with J gene TRBJ2-7, with a weak D call TRBD1 (5 bases). Germline CDR1 and CDR2: SGHNT and YENEEA. The length of the CDR3 is 14 residues. Deletions cut 1 base from V and 0 bases from J, with 7 bases between. The DNA for the CDR3 is TGTGCCAGCAGCTTAGGACAGACCTCCTACGAGCAGTACTTC. It codes for CASSLGQTSYEQYF.

In this sample, this clone turned up once. The chain recombines TRBV11-2 with TRBJ2-5; D is possibly TRBD2 (6 bases). CDR3 length: 13 residues. V lost 5 bases, J lost 10 bases, and 17 bases lay in between. Per the germline V gene, CDR1 is SGHAT and CDR2 is FQNNGV. Here the CDR3 reads CASSMHRDFFQYF. The CDR3 nucleotides read TGTGCCAGCAGCATGCACCGGGACTTCTTCCAGTACTTC.

The chain uses TRBV19 and TRBJ1-4; D perhaps matches TRBD1 (6 bases). CDR3 length equals 18 residues. The V gene lost 7 bases and the J gene lost 3 bases, with 24 bases spanning the gap. Germline CDR1 and CDR2: LNHDA and SQIVND (reference sequence). The CDR3 is CASTSGHEGGTSNEKLFF. CDR3 DNA: TGTGCCAGTACCTCTGGCCACGAGGGGGGGACGTCTAATGAAAAACTGTTTTTT.

The rearrangement uses TRBV29-1 and TRBJ1-2; D is unresolved. CDR1 and CDR2 from the germline V gene are SQVTM and ANQGSEA. The CDR3 totals 12 residues. V lost 3 bases and J lost 4, with 9 bases in between. CDR3 protein: CSVEFPFYGYTF. The CDR3 nucleotides read TGCAGCGTTGAGTTCCCCTTCTATGGCTACACCTTC.

The rearrangement uses TRBV19 and TRBJ2-3, with D unresolved. The CDR3 has 13 residues. The germline CDR1 and CDR2 sequences are LNHDA and SQIVND (reference sequence). V lost 6 bases to trimming and J lost 1 base, with 8 bases between them. The CDR3 DNA is TGTGCCAGTAGAGACTGGCGCACAGATACGCAGTATTTT. This gives the protein CASRDWRTDTQYF.

The chain is built from TRBV6-4 and TRBJ1-1; TRBD1 agrees at 9 bases. CDR1 MRHNA and CDR2 SNTAGT come from the germline V gene. The CDR3 consists of 14 residues. J gave up 11 bases and V 5 bases, and 12 bases lay outside the gene matches. The CDR3 nucleotides are TGTGCCAGCAGTTCAACCGGGACAGGGAAGCAGGCTTTCTTT. This translates into CASSSTGTGKQAFF.

CDR3 sequence: CASSRRTSGGLYNEQFF. The CDR3 DNA reads as TGTGCCAGCAGCCGCAGGACTAGCGGGGGACTTTACAATGAGCAGTTCTTC. The gene calls are TRBV4-2 and TRBJ2-1; 13 bases align to TRBD2. CDR1 LGHNA and CDR2 YNFKEQ come from the germline V gene. The CDR3 contains 17 residues. V was pared by 4 bases and J by 4 bases, with 7 bases of the junction left unmatched.

This clone is a singleton in its sample. This chain links TRBV2 with TRBJ2-7; perhaps TRBD1 as D (6 bases). From germline, CDR1 is SNHLY and CDR2 FYNNEI. This CDR3 contains 14 residues. The V and J ends lost 6 bases and 2 bases respectively, with 14 bases between them. As DNA, the CDR3 is TGTGCCAGCAGGGACTCAGGGGTTACCTACGAGCAGTACTTC. Translating it yields CASRDSGVTYEQYF.

This sequence joins TRBV2 and TRBJ2-5, with TRBD1 matching 9 bases. Losses at the gene ends were 5 bases for V and 2 bases for J; bases not matched to a gene: 6. This CDR3 has 15 residues. Germline loops: CDR1 SNHLY, CDR2 FYNNEI. In DNA, the CDR3 is TGTGCCAGCAGTATAGAGGGACAGGGACAAGAGACCCAGTACTTC. Translating it yields CASSIEGQGQETQYF. Complete variable domain (other parts from reference TRBV2 and TRBJ2-5): EPEVTQTPSHQVTQMGQEVILRCVPISNHLYFYWYRQILGQKVEFLVSFYNNEISEKSEIFDDQFSVERPDGSNFTLKIRSTKLEDSAMYFCASSIEGQGQETQYFGPGTRLLVL.

The chain has TRBV7-8 and TRBJ1-2; possible D gene TRBD1, 6 bases. The CDR3 contains 16 residues. Germline V gives CDR1 SGHVS, CDR2 FQNEAQ. Trimming cost V 5 bases and J 6 bases, with 22 bases left between them. CDR3 in DNA: TGTGCCAGCAGCGCCGAACCAGGGGATTCGTTGGATGGCTACACCTTC. Translated: CASSAEPGDSLDGYTF.

This CDR3 is CASSKGNARWGYTF. The CDR3 DNA reads TGTGCCAGCAGCAAAGGAAATGCCCGGTGGGGCTACACCTTC. The chain is built from TRBV21-1 and TRBJ1-2. TRBV21-1 represents a pseudogene. The length of the CDR3 is 14 residues.

The genes are TRBV13 and TRBJ2-7; 10 nucleotides align to TRBD1. The V and J ends lost 5 bases and 5 bases, in that order; junction bases with no gene match: 6. The germline gives CDR1 PRHDT, CDR2 FYEKMQ (reference sequence). CDR3 size: 14 residues. The CDR3 coding sequence is TGTGCCAGCAGCGCTGGGACAGGGGAAGACGAGCAGTACTTC. Translated, it gives CASSAGTGEDEQYF.

The V gene is TRBV9, the J gene TRBJ1-2; TRBD1 matches at 7 bases. CDR1 is SGDLS and CDR2 is YYNGEE in the germline V gene. The CDR3 spans 15 residues. Losses at the gene ends were 4 bases for V and 5 bases for J; bases not matched to a gene: 11. CDR3 residues: CASSPRQGVGYGYTF. The DNA for the CDR3 is TGTGCCAGCAGCCCCCGACAGGGAGTAGGGTATGGCTACACCTTC.

The V gene is TRBV5-4, the J gene TRBJ2-3; 10 nucleotides align to TRBD1. CDR1 is SGHNT and CDR2 is YYREEE in the germline V gene (reference sequence). V shed 4 bases, J shed 4 bases, and the junction held 3 bases outside the gene matches. The CDR3 is made up of 14 amino acids. The CDR3 DNA reads as TGTGCCAGCAGCCCGGGACAGGGGCCAGATACGCAGTATTTT. Protein product: CASSPGQGPDTQYF.

The genes are TRBV4-2 and TRBJ1-6; D gene unclear. The length of the CDR3 is 16 residues. V gave up 0 bases and J gave up 4 bases, with 10 bases separating them. Germline V lookup: CDR1 LGHNA, CDR2 YNFKEQ. DNA for the CDR3: TGTGCCAGCAGCCAAGACCCCCCAGGTTATAATTCACCCCTCCACTTT. Translated, it gives CASSQDPPGYNSPLHF.